This entry is about one T cell receptor beta chain. Profiled with immunoSEQ multiplex PCR; TCRdb holds only in-frame clones, not every one. The sample has about 69,000 clones; over 75% are singletons. Between the trimmed V and J ends, which lost 1 base and 2 bases, there was a span of 9 bases. This CDR3 has 15 amino acids. Germline V lookup: CDR1 MGHRA, CDR2 YSYEKL. This record comes from a study of siplizumab effects on memory and regulatory T cells. The sequenced sample consisted of Tregs sorted from blood. This clonotype originated in a human donor in good health. The V and J genes are TRBV4-1 and TRBJ2-4; no clear D gene. CDR3 bases: TGCGCCAGCAGCCAAGGGGCCCGGACCAAAAACATTCAGTACTTC. Amino acid sequence: CASSQGARTKNIQYF.